This TCR beta chain originates from a study of metastatic and nonmetastatic thyroid tumors. By proportion, this clone is medium-sized (0.01 to 0.1%). There are 16 residues in the CDR3. Germline lookup yields CDR1 MNHNS and CDR2 SASEGT. J lost 5 bases, V lost 5 bases, and 11 bases had no gene match. Using MiXCR, TCRdb reanalyzed the PCR reads. This table has some 28,000 clones, 3.5% to 4.5% appearing once. Each patient came to thyroid surgery without any prior treatment (of any kind). The receptor's source is a male donor with papillary thyroid cancer or a benign thyroid nodule (not recorded which). Some clones in this sample may be carry-over from other donors' samples. The sample taken for sequencing was blood. This chain uses TRBV6-1 with TRBJ2-2, with 7 bases aligning to TRBD1. The CDR3 bases are TGTGCCAGCAGTTATTCCCTGGACAGGAGGACCGGGGAGCTGTTTTTT. As protein: CASSYSLDRRTGELFF.